This entry describes one T cell receptor (beta chain). Its cognate antigen is unknown. This sample stems from a study of T-cell memory formation after mild COVID-19. Study information: TCR clusters mostly belonged to single donors.

Germline V gene lookup returns CDR1 SGHVS and CDR2 FQNEAQ. Trimming pared 1 base from V and 0 bases from J, leaving 13 bases between. There are 17 residues in the CDR3. The study, taken as a whole, reports: Cross-reactive memory apparently joined, as some responding clones appeared in pre-infection memory.

Researchers used 5'RACE with constant-segment primers to make TCR alpha and TCR beta cDNA libraries that carry sample barcodes and UMIs. TCRdb reprocessed the 5' RACE reads with MiXCR, giving one entry per CDR3 protein. The data hold approximately 89,000 distinct CDR3 sequences, with 25% observed a single time. The clonotype comes from a young man who had mild COVID-19 (a few samples of this study predate the infection). Cell type and time point are not known. Source material: PBMCs or a T cell subset sorted from them (not recorded which). The chain has TRBV7-8 and TRBJ2-1, with a weak D call TRBD2 (6 bases). CDR3 in amino acids: CASSLGSSGSSYNEQFF. The DNA of the CDR3 is TGTGCCAGCAGCTTAGGGAGTAGCGGCAGCTCCTACAATGAGCAGTTCTTC.